The T cell receptor (beta chain) under discussion was sequenced for a study of a mutant IDH1 vaccine in newly diagnosed glioma. Only in-frame clones appear in the TCRdb table, and some are missing; sequencing was by immunoSEQ multiplex PCR. The table includes roughly 48,000 clones, 70% to 80% detected once. On this clone: Its antigen is still unknown.

Trimming shortened V by 4 bases and J by 2 bases, and 17 bases separated the two germline ends. CDR3 length: 16 amino acids. Per germline, CDR1 SGHTA and CDR2 FQGNSA. As for time point: week 35, safety follow-up. In every dose of vaccine, 300 ug of mutant IDH1 20-mer peptide was given alongside topical imiquimod. The source of this sequence is a man in his forties with glioma. V usage is TRBV7-2 and J usage is TRBJ1-2, with D perhaps TRBD1 (5 bases). This material consisted of PBMCs, taken from a glioma patient whose treatment included an IDH1 peptide vaccine. CDR3 loop: CASSWDLALNNYGYTF. In nucleotides, the CDR3 is TGTGCCAGCAGCTGGGACCTCGCCCTCAACAACTATGGCTACACCTTC.